One and the same sample provided the 11 T cell receptor beta chains below, sequenced in a study of cytomegalovirus exposure and HLA in healthy donors. A multiplex PCR was run with 60 Vbeta primers and 13 Jbeta primers. Clones were sequenced by immunoSEQ multiplex PCR, and TCRdb holds only the in-frame ones, with some missing. The repertoire holds 180,000 or so clones, with 55% to 75% as singletons. The sequenced sample was PBMCs. Receptors originate from a human donor in good health.

In DNA form, the CDR3 reads TGTGCCTGGGGGACAGATTACTACGAGCAGTACTTC. Residues: CAWGTDYYEQYF. The V call is TRBV30, the J call TRBJ2-7; TRBD1 agrees at 7 bases. The length of the CDR3 is 12 residues. From germline, CDR1 is GTSNPN and CDR2 SVGIG (reference sequence). With 5 bases clipped from V and 3 bases from J, the junction kept 4 bases outside the gene matches.

The rearrangement links TRBV5-1 to TRBJ2-2; possible D gene TRBD1, 5 bases. The CDR3 is made up of 16 amino acids. The ends were cut back, 0 bases at V and 1 base at J, with 10 bases in the middle. From germline, CDR1 is SGHRS and CDR2 YFSETQ. CDR3 bases: TGCGCCAGCAGCTTGGCCACGGACAAGAACACCGGGGAGCTGTTTTTT. It specifies CASSLATDKNTGELFF.

The V call is TRBV9, the J call TRBJ1-2; D is ambiguous. Germline V lookup: CDR1 SGDLS, CDR2 YYNGEE. V was trimmed by 3 bases and J by 1 base, leaving 10 bases between them. This CDR3 is 14 amino acids long. The CDR3 is CASSALAVNYGYTF. For the CDR3, the DNA is TGTGCCAGCAGCGCCCTTGCAGTTAACTATGGCTACACCTTC.

V and J are TRBV7-9 and TRBJ1-1; D is unresolved. Germline V gene data show CDR1 as SEHNR and CDR2 as FQNEAQ (reference sequence). The V end was cut by 4 bases, the J end by 0 bases, with 6 bases between. CDR3 length equals 13 residues. The CDR3 region has the DNA TGTGCCAGCAGCTCGGGGATGAACACTGAAGCTTTCTTT. It is translated as CASSSGMNTEAFF.

The chain links TRBV2 to TRBJ2-5; 9 nucleotides align to TRBD2. The V gene end was trimmed by 4 bases and the J gene end by 1 base; junction bases not matched to a gene: 4. There are 15 residues in the CDR3. Germline CDR1 is SNHLY and CDR2 is FYNNEI. The CDR3 nucleotides are TGTGCCAGCAGTGGAAGCGGGGGGCCCCAAGAGACCCAGTACTTC. As protein: CASSGSGGPQETQYF.

Concerning this clone: Different DNA sequences within this sample yield the same CDR3. The V gene is TRBV9, the J gene TRBJ2-1; possibly TRBD2 for D (6 bases). In germline, CDR1 is SGDLS, CDR2 YYNGEE. The CDR3 extends over 16 amino acids. V was shortened by 0 bases and J by 0 bases, with 10 bases between the two germline ends. CDR3 sequence: CASSVGRGSSYNEQFF. The DNA for the CDR3 is TGTGCCAGCAGCGTAGGACGGGGGAGCTCCTACAATGAGCAGTTCTTC.

V and J are TRBV7-9 and TRBJ1-2, with D unclear. The germline CDR1 and CDR2 sequences are SEHNR and FQNEAQ (reference sequence). Trimming pared 1 base from V and 4 bases from J, leaving 13 bases between. The CDR3 runs to 15 residues. CDR3: CASSLGDTELYGYTF. The CDR3, as DNA: TGTGCCAGCAGCTTAGGCGATACAGAGCTCTATGGCTACACCTTC.

There are a few counts of this clone. V and J are TRBV6-5 and TRBJ2-7, with TRBD1 identical over 8 bases. This CDR3 has 14 residues. Trimming cost V 6 bases and J 3 bases; bases outside gene matches: 7. Per germline, CDR1 MNHEY and CDR2 SVGAGI. In DNA form, the CDR3 reads TGTGCCAGCAGCCCCGCGACAGGGGTCTACGAGCAGTACTTC. It is translated as CASSPATGVYEQYF.

This chain connects TRBV5-1 to TRBJ1-6; TRBD1 agrees at 8 bases. Germline V gives CDR1 SGHRS, CDR2 YFSETQ. The CDR3 contains 17 residues. V gave up 5 bases and J gave up 10 bases; unmatched junction bases: 17. The CDR3 sequence is CASSPTPAGGQRSPLHF. CDR3 sequence (DNA): TGCGCCAGCAGTCCGACCCCGGCAGGGGGCCAGAGGTCACCCCTCCACTTT.

J is TRBJ2-5 and V is TRBV10-3; D not resolved. CDR3 length equals 11 residues. In germline, CDR1 is ENHRY, CDR2 SYGVKD. V dropped 5 bases and J dropped 4 bases, with 5 bases sitting between them. CDR3 loop: CAISPGETQYF. CDR3 sequence (DNA): TGTGCCATCAGTCCAGGAGAGACCCAGTACTTC.

This clone was seen only a few times. This chain uses TRBV28 with TRBJ1-1; weak D call: TRBD1 (6 bases). Germline assignment: CDR1 MDHEN and CDR2 SYDVKM. Trimming shortened V by 5 bases and J by 2 bases, and 15 bases separated the two germline ends. The CDR3 is 15 amino acids. CDR3 nucleotides: TGTGCCAGCAGTCTCCTCCTGGGGGCCAACACTGAAGCTTTCTTT. Its translation: CASSLLLGANTEAFF.